This T cell receptor (beta chain) was captured by sequencing in a study of blood T cell repertoires in COVID-19. Assay used: immunoSEQ multiplex PCR; TCRdb lists only in-frame clones, some missing. The sample lists 130,000 to 150,000 clones; roughly 82% were seen once. This receptor was taken from a human donor in a cohort sampled during active COVID-19. Specimen: peripheral blood.

CDR3 nucleotide sequence: TGTGCCAGCGGGAAAGAGGGTCGCGGCTACACCTTC. It codes for CASGKEGRGYTF. The J gene is TRBJ1-2, the V gene TRBV6-5; D remains ambiguous. Germline assignment: CDR1 MNHEY and CDR2 SVGAGI. The V end was cut by 8 bases, the J end by 8 bases, with 15 bases between. The CDR3 consists of 12 residues.